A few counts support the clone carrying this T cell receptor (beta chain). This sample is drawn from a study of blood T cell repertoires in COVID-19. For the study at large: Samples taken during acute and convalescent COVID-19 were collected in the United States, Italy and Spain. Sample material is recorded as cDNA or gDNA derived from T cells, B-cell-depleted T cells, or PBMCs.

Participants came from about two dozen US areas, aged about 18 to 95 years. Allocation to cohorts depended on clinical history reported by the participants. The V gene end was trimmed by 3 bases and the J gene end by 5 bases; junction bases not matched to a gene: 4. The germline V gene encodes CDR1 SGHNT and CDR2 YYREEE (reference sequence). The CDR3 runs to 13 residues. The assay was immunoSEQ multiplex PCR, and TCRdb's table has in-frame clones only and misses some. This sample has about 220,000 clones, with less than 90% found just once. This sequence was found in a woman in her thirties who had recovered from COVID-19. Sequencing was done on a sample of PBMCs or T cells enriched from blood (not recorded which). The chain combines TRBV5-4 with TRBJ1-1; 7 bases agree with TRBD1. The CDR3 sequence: CASSYPGGTEAFF. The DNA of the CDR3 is TGTGCCAGCAGCTACCCAGGGGGTACTGAAGCTTTCTTT.